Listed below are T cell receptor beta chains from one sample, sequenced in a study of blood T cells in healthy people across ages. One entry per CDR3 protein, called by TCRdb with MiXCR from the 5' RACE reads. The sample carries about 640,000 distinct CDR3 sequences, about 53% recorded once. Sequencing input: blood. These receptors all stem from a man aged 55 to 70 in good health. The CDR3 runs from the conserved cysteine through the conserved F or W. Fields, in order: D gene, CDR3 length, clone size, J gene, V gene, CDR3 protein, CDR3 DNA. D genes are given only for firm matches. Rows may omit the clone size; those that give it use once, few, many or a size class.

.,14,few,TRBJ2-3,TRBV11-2,CASSLGVGTDTQYF,TGTGCCAGCAGCCTGGGGGTAGGGACAGATACGCAGTATTTT
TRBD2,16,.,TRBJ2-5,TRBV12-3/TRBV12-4,CASSQVAGGPGETQYF,TGTGCCAGCAGTCAGGTAGCGGGGGGGCCCGGAGAGACCCAGTACTTC
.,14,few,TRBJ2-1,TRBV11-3,CASSLAGWENEQFF,TGTGCCAGCAGCTTAGCGGGGTGGGAAAATGAGCAGTTCTTC
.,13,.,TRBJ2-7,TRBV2,CASISYGAYEQYF,TGTGCCAGCATATCTTACGGTGCCTACGAGCAGTACTTC
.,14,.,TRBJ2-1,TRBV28,CASRQDPGHNEQFF,TGTGCCAGCAGGCAAGATCCGGGACACAATGAGCAGTTCTTC
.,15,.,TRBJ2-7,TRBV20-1,CSARAEGGSYNEQYF,TGCAGCGCTAGAGCGGAGGGGGGCTCCTACAATGAGCAGTACTTC
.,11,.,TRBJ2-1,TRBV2,CASGPEGDQFF,TGTGCCAGCGGCCCGGAAGGGGACCAGTTCTTC
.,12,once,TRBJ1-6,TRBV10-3,CAIKGSNSPLHF,TGTGCCATCAAGGGAAGTAATTCACCCCTCCACTTT
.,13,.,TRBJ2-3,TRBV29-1,CSVRRDAGDTQYF,TGCAGCGTCCGAAGGGACGCCGGCGATACGCAGTATTTT
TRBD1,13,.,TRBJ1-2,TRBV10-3,CAINTGVDYGYTF,TGTGCCATCAATACAGGGGTGGACTATGGCTACACCTTC
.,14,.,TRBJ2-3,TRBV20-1,CSATPVALTDTQYF,TGCAGTGCCACCCCTGTGGCGCTGACAGATACGCAGTATTTT
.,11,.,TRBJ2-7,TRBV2,CASSDSREQYF,TGTGCCAGCAGTGATAGTCGTGAGCAGTACTTC
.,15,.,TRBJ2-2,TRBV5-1,CASSLQASNTGELFF,TGCGCCAGCAGCTTGCAGGCTTCGAACACCGGGGAGCTGTTTTTT
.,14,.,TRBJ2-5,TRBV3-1,CASSQRDKFGTQYF,TGTGCCAGCAGCCAGCGGGACAAATTCGGGACCCAGTACTTC
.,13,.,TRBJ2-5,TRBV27,CASSVTFGETQYF,TGTGCCAGCAGTGTAACTTTTGGGGAGACCCAGTACTTC
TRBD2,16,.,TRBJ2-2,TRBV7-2,CASSASGGAYTGELFF,TGTGCCAGCAGCGCAAGCGGGGGGGCCTATACCGGGGAGCTGTTTTTT